The 10 T cell receptor beta chains given below trace back to one sample, sequenced in a study of T cells after yellow fever vaccination. TCRdb processed the 5' RACE reads anew with MiXCR; each CDR3 protein has one entry. The sample has roughly 65,000 distinct CDR3 sequences; approximately 5% are singletons. Sample: CD4+ T cells sorted from PBMCs, taken less than 16 days after the first yellow fever vaccination. Source of these receptors: a man younger than 35 who received the YFV17D yellow fever vaccine.

This clonotype occurred many times. The J gene is TRBJ2-2, the V gene TRBV7-2; D gene unclear. V was clipped by 5 bases and J by 10 bases, with 26 bases between them. The CDR3 is made up of 17 amino acids. Germline V gene lookup returns CDR1 SGHTA and CDR2 FQGNSA. In DNA, the CDR3 is TGTGCCAGCAGCCCAGCGCGTCTGAGTAGCCCCTCCACGGAGCTGTTTTTT. This encodes CASSPARLSSPSTELFF.

This clonotype has ten or more counts. The rearrangement links TRBV4-2 to TRBJ2-6; perhaps TRBD1 as D (6 bases). Germline assignment: CDR1 LGHNA and CDR2 YNFKEQ. The CDR3 totals 23 residues. The V end was cut by 5 bases, the J end by 3 bases, with 35 bases between. CDR3 bases: TGTGCCAGCAGCAAGACGGCGGACAGCGTATCTCCTCTGGGGGTTGGTGGGGCCAACGTCCTGACTTTC. Amino acids: CASSKTADSVSPLGVGGANVLTF.

This clonotype was observed many times. The rearrangement joins TRBV29-1 to TRBJ1-2; TRBD1 is a possible D gene (5 bases). V was shortened by 1 base and J by 4 bases, with 13 bases between the two germline ends. This CDR3 region has 14 residues. Looked up from germline, CDR1 is SQVTM and CDR2 is ANQGSEA. CDR3 region: CSVEGGGRGYGYTF. The CDR3 DNA reads as TGCAGCGTTGAAGGTGGGGGTAGAGGCTATGGCTACACCTTC.

This clonotype was counted at least ten times. V and J are TRBV5-1 and TRBJ2-3; TRBD2 might be the D (6 bases). The V gene's germline CDR1 is SGHRS and CDR2 YFSETQ. This CDR3 region has 13 residues. V was clipped by 4 bases and J by 6 bases, with 12 bases between them. CDR3 sequence reads: CASSPRSGDTQYF. As DNA, the CDR3 is TGCGCCAGCAGCCCCCGGAGCGGGGATACGCAGTATTTT. The full variable domain, rest sourced from reference TRBV5-1 and TRBJ2-3, is KAGVTQTPRYLIKTRGQQVTLSCSPISGHRSVSWYQQTPGQGLQFLFEYFSETQRNKGNFPGRFSGRQFSNSRSEMNVSTLELGDSALYLCASSPRSGDTQYFGPGTRLTVL.

A few counts support this clonotype. The V and J genes are TRBV29-1 and TRBJ1-1, with 8 positions matching TRBD1. The CDR3 runs 14 residues. J gave up 5 bases and V 7 bases, and 12 bases lay outside the gene matches. Germline V gene lookup returns CDR1 SQVTM and CDR2 ANQGSEA. For the CDR3, the DNA is TGCAGCGCCACATCGCCAGGGGGCTATACTGAAGCTTTCTTT. Translating gives CSATSPGGYTEAFF.

This clonotype has at least ten counts. The chain links TRBV5-1 to TRBJ2-5; a weak D match, TRBD2 (7 bases). Germline V gives CDR1 SGHRS, CDR2 YFSETQ. The CDR3 is 15 amino acids. V lost 3 bases, J lost 5 bases, and 17 bases lay in between. This chain's CDR3 is CASSWRGGRLETQYF. CDR3 in DNA: TGCGCCAGCAGCTGGAGGGGGGGCAGATTGGAGACCCAGTACTTC.

This clonotype came up many times. The chain links TRBV5-1 to TRBJ2-7, with 8 bases matching TRBD1. Trimming removed 4 bases from V and 0 bases from J; junction bases left unmatched: 6. CDR1 is SGHRS, CDR2 YFSETQ, per germline. The CDR3 has 15 residues. CDR3: CASSRTGGSSYEQYF. The CDR3 DNA follows: TGCGCCAGCAGCAGAACAGGGGGGTCCTCCTACGAGCAGTACTTC.

This clonotype was seen many times. CDR3 sequence reads: CASSLDAGRVDTQYF. The CDR3 DNA reads TGTGCCAGCAGCTTGGATGCGGGCCGAGTAGATACGCAGTATTTT. V usage is TRBV5-4 and J usage is TRBJ2-3; TRBD2 is a possible D gene (5 bases). Trimming left V 0 bases short and J 5 bases short, with 13 bases between. The germline gives CDR1 SGHNT, CDR2 YYREEE (reference sequence). The CDR3 is made up of 15 amino acids.

Ten or more counts support this clonotype. The J gene is TRBJ1-6, the V gene TRBV6-5; TRBD1 agrees at 11 bases. From germline, CDR1 is MNHEY and CDR2 SVGAGI. This CDR3 region has 17 residues. J was trimmed by 4 bases and V by 6 bases; bases with no gene match: 8. This CDR3 reads CASSIRGTGGYNSPLHF. CDR3 nucleotide sequence: TGTGCCAGCAGCATACGCGGGACAGGGGGTTATAATTCACCCCTCCACTTT.

This clonotype has at least ten counts. The genes are TRBV12-3 or TRBV12-4 and TRBJ2-3, with 11 positions matching TRBD2. The CDR3 extends over 15 amino acids. Unmatched junction bases numbered 3, after V lost 2 bases and J lost 5 bases. CDR3 loop: CASSLMGLAEDTQYF. The CDR3 region has the DNA TGTGCCAGCAGTTTAATGGGACTAGCGGAAGATACGCAGTATTTT.